The T cell receptor beta chain described here comes from a study of T cell responses to AZD1222 COVID-19 vaccine. Using immunoSEQ multiplex PCR, the repertoire was profiled, and TCRdb retains in-frame clones only, with some absent. The repertoire has fewer than 35,000 clones, approximately 90% of them found once; the top ten carry around 45%. This clone was detected only a few times. The target antigen is unknown. The study, taken as a whole, reports: Unmutated variant regions are reportedly targeted by nearly half of spike-specific TCRs. Most donors were white British, females outnumbered males, and clonal diversity was possibly underestimated.

The CDR3 is 14 residues long. V lost 4 bases and J lost 7; bases outside the gene matches: 7. Germline values: CDR1 MNHEY, CDR2 SVGEGT. This clonotype was sampled from an adult in good health. This chain uses TRBV6-2 or TRBV6-3 with TRBJ1-5; the match to TRBD1 covers 7 bases. This sample comprised peripheral blood, obtained on day 0 of AZD1222 vaccination. The CDR3 is CASSLGGTGQPQHF. The CDR3 region has the DNA TGTGCCAGCAGTTTAGGGGGCACGGGGCAGCCCCAGCATTTT.